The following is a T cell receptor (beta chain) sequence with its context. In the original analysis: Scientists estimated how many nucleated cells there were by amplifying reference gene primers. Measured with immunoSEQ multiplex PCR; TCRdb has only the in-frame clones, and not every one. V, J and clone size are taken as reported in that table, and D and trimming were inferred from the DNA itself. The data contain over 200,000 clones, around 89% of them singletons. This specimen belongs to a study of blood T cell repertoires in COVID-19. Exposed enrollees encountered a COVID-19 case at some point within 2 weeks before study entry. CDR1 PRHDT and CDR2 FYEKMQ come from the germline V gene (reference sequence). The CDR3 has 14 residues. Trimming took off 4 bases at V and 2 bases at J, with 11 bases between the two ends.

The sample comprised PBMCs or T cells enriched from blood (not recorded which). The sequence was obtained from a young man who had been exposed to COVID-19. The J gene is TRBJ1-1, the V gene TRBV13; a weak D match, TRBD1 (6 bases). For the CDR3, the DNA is TGTGCCAGCAGCTCGGGGACACCCAACACTGAAGCTTTCTTT. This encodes CASSSGTPNTEAFF.